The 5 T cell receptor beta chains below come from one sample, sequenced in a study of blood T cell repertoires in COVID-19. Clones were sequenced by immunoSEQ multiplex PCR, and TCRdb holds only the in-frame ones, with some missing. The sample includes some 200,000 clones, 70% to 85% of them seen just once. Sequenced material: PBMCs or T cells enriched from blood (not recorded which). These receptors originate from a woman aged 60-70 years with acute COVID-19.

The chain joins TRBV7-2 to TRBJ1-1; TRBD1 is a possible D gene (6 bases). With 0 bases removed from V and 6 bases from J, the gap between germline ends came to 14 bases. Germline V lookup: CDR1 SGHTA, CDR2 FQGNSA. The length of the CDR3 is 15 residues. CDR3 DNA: TGTGCCAGCAGCTTAGCGCCAGGGGAAGTCGCTGAAGCTTTCTTT. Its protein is CASSLAPGEVAEAFF.

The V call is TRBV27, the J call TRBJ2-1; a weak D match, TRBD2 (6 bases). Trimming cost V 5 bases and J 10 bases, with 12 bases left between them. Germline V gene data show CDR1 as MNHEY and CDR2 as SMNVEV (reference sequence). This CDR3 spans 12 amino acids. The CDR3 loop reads CASSIGTFEQFF. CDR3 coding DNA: TGTGCCAGCAGTATCGGGACTTTCGAGCAGTTCTTC.

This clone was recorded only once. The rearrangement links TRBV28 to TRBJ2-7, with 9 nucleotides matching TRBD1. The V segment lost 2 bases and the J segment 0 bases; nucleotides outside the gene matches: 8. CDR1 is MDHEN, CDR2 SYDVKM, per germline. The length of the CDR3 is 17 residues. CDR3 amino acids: CASSLGDRVKGSYEQYV. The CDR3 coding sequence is TGTGCCAGCAGTTTAGGGGACAGGGTAAAAGGCTCCTACGAGCAGTACGTC.

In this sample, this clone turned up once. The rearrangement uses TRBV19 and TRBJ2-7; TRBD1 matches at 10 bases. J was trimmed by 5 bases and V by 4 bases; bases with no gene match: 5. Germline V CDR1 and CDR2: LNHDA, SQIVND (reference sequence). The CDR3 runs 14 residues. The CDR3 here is CASSTTGTGDEQYF. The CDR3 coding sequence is TGTGCCAGTAGTACCACCGGGACAGGGGACGAGCAGTACTTC.

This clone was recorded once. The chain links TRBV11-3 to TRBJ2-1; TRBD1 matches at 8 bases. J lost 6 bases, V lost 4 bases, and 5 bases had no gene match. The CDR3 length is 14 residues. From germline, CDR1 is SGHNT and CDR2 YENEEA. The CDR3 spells CASSSGTGFNEQFF. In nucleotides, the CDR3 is TGTGCCAGCAGCTCAGGGACAGGATTCAATGAGCAGTTCTTC.